One sample yielded the 29 T cell receptor beta chains listed below, sequenced in a study of T cells after somatic rescue of genetic block. Only in-frame clones appear in the TCRdb table, and some are missing; sequencing was by immunoSEQ multiplex PCR. This sample yields approximately 110,000 clones, of which around 90% are seen a single time; 1.4% belongs to the top ten. The sequencing input was peripheral blood mononuclear cells (PBMCs). The origin of the receptors is a woman aged 18 to 35.

This chain links TRBV7-2 with TRBJ1-5; D perhaps matches TRBD1 (6 bases). Trimming took 4 bases from V and 7 from J, leaving 17 bases between them. Germline loops: CDR1 SGHTA, CDR2 FQGNSA. The CDR3 covers 15 residues. The CDR3 bases are TGTGCCAGCAGCTACACCGGGGGCGCAGGGCAGCCCCAGCATTTT. Encoded protein: CASSYTGGAGQPQHF.

V and J are TRBV6-4 and TRBJ2-1; 9 positions match TRBD1. From germline, CDR1 is MRHNA and CDR2 SNTAGT. Trimming at V came to 6 bases and at J to 4 bases, leaving 7 bases not matched to a gene. CDR3 length equals 15 residues. The CDR3 here is CASSSGTGSYNEQFF. CDR3 DNA: TGTGCCAGCAGCTCCGGGACAGGGTCATACAATGAGCAGTTCTTC.

The gene calls are TRBV20-1 and TRBJ1-2; D gene unclear. Trimming cost V 0 bases and J 4 bases, with 0 bases left between them. Germline assignment: CDR1 DFQATT and CDR2 SNEGSKA (reference sequence). This CDR3 is 10 amino acids long. For the CDR3, the DNA is TGCAGTGCTAGAGACTATGGCTACACCTTC. Its translation is CSARDYGYTF.

This chain connects TRBV6-5 to TRBJ2-1; 10 nucleotides line up with TRBD2. Trimming cost V 4 bases and J 2 bases; bases outside gene matches: 5. Germline-derived CDR1 and CDR2 are MNHEY and SVGAGI. The CDR3 sequence is 16 residues long. The CDR3 DNA is TGTGCCAGCAGTTCCCTAGCGGGGGCAGCCTACAATGAGCAGTTCTTC. Its protein is CASSSLAGAAYNEQFF.

V usage is TRBV10-3 and J usage is TRBJ2-2, with TRBD2 matching 8 bases. CDR3 length: 16 amino acids. Germline V gene lookup returns CDR1 ENHRY and CDR2 SYGVKD. J lost 0 bases, V lost 6 bases, and 6 bases had no gene match. CDR3 residues: CAIRGTSGSNTGELFF. The CDR3 region has the DNA TGTGCCATCAGAGGAACTAGCGGATCGAACACCGGGGAGCTGTTTTTT.

This clone was counted between two and nine times. The J gene is TRBJ2-3, the V gene TRBV29-1; 11 bases align to TRBD2. CDR1 and CDR2 from the germline V gene are SQVTM and ANQGSEA. The V segment lost 4 bases and the J segment 3 bases; nucleotides outside the gene matches: 3. The CDR3 totals 14 residues. CDR3 nucleotide sequence: TGCAGCGTTGTGGCTAGCGGGGGGACAGATACGCAGTATTTT. Its protein is CSVVASGGTDTQYF.

The rearrangement joins TRBV7-2 to TRBJ2-3, with 7 bases identical to TRBD2. V lost 8 bases to trimming and J lost 2 bases; unmatched junction nucleotides: 7. Germline CDR1 reads SGHTA; CDR2 reads FQGNSA. The CDR3 sequence is 14 residues long. The CDR3 DNA reads as TGTGCCAGCCGCAAGGGACTAAACACAGATACGCAGTATTTT. Encoded protein: CASRKGLNTDTQYF.

The V call is TRBV4-3, the J call TRBJ1-1; perhaps TRBD1 as D (6 bases). The ends were cut back, 4 bases at V and 1 base at J, with 19 bases in the middle. From germline, CDR1 is LGHNA and CDR2 YSLEER. This CDR3 contains 17 residues. The CDR3 here is CASSRGYRESPNTEAFF. CDR3 bases: TGCGCCAGCAGCCGTGGTTACAGGGAGTCCCCGAACACTGAAGCTTTCTTT.

This chain links TRBV28 with TRBJ1-3, with a possible D match to TRBD1 (6 bases). The CDR3 covers 17 residues. Trimming took off 4 bases at V and 3 bases at J, with 19 bases between the two ends. Germline CDR1 reads MDHEN; CDR2 reads SYDVKM. CDR3 sequence reads: CASSSILQGSFGNTIYF. CDR3 bases: TGTGCCAGCAGTTCCATACTCCAGGGGAGCTTTGGAAACACCATATATTTT. The whole variable domain, remainder taken from reference TRBV28 and TRBJ1-3, is DVKVTQSSRYLVKRTGEKVFLECVQDMDHENMFWYRQDPGLGLRLIYFSYDVKMKEKGDIPEGYSVSREKKERFSLILESASTNQTSMYLCASSSILQGSFGNTIYFGEGSWLTVV.

The genes are TRBV5-1 and TRBJ1-1, with D uncertain. CDR3 length: 13 residues. The ends were cut back, 0 bases at V and 9 bases at J, with 12 bases in the middle. The germline gives CDR1 SGHRS, CDR2 YFSETQ. CDR3 coding DNA: TGCGCCAGCAGCTTGGAGGGAGAGACGAAAGCTTTCTTT. Its protein is CASSLEGETKAFF. The variable domain in full, completed from reference TRBV5-1 and TRBJ1-1, reads KAGVTQTPRYLIKTRGQQVTLSCSPISGHRSVSWYQQTPGQGLQFLFEYFSETQRNKGNFPGRFSGRQFSNSRSEMNVSTLELGDSALYLCASSLEGETKAFFGQGTRLTVV.

This chain joins TRBV6-5 and TRBJ1-1; D not resolved. V was pared by 0 bases and J by 9 bases, with 8 bases between. The CDR3 is 12 amino acids. The germline V gene has CDR1 MNHEY and CDR2 SVGAGI. The CDR3 DNA sequence: TGTGCCAGCAGTTACTCACCGGGGAAAGCTTTCTTT. It codes for CASSYSPGKAFF.

The V gene is TRBV5-6, the J gene TRBJ1-2; weak D call: TRBD1 (5 bases). The germline V gene has CDR1 SGHDT and CDR2 YYEEEE. The V end lost 4 bases, the J end lost 8 bases, and 24 bases lay between the germline ends. The CDR3 has 16 residues. CDR3 DNA: TGTGCCAGCAGCCAATTCATGCGGGGCCCTCCTCAGGGCTACACCTTC. This sequence encodes CASSQFMRGPPQGYTF.

J is TRBJ2-7 and V is TRBV18; TRBD2 aligns across 11 bases. The germline gives CDR1 KGHSH, CDR2 LQKENI. Unmatched junction bases numbered 8, after V lost 3 bases and J lost 1 base. The CDR3 spans 17 residues. Here the CDR3 reads CASSPSSGGTSSYEQYF. The DNA for the CDR3 is TGTGCCAGCTCACCCTCTAGCGGGGGGACGAGTTCCTACGAGCAGTACTTC.

The V gene is TRBV10-2, the J gene TRBJ1-6; 7 nucleotides line up with TRBD1. Per germline, CDR1 WSHSY and CDR2 SAAADI. Trimming removed 5 bases from V and 9 bases from J; junction bases left unmatched: 13. The CDR3 covers 16 residues. CDR3 sequence reads: CASSSHTTGSLSPLHF. The CDR3 DNA is TGCGCCAGCAGTTCTCATACGACAGGGTCTCTTTCACCCCTCCACTTT.

The chain joins TRBV5-4 to TRBJ2-7; tentatively, D is TRBD1 or TRBD2 (5 bases each). Germline-derived CDR1 and CDR2 are SGHNT and YYREEE (reference sequence). The V end was cut by 0 bases, the J end by 3 bases, with 13 bases between. The CDR3 extends over 15 amino acids. CDR3 in amino acids: CASSLAGQGSYEQYF. CDR3 sequence (DNA): TGTGCCAGCAGCTTGGCGGGGCAGGGTAGCTACGAGCAGTACTTC.

This chain connects TRBV9 to TRBJ2-1; a weak D match, TRBD1 (5 bases). The CDR3 has 15 residues. Germline CDR1 is SGDLS and CDR2 is YYNGEE. V dropped 4 bases and J dropped 4 bases, with 15 bases sitting between them. As DNA, the CDR3 is TGTGCCAGCAGCTCGCAACAGGATACTTACAATGAGCAGTTCTTC. Protein: CASSSQQDTYNEQFF.

V and J are TRBV9 and TRBJ1-1; TRBD1 is a possible D gene (5 bases). V was clipped by 1 base and J by 2 bases, with 12 bases between them. Germline V gene lookup returns CDR1 SGDLS and CDR2 YYNGEE. There are 15 residues in the CDR3. The CDR3 is CASSVQGASNTEAFF. Here the CDR3 DNA reads TGTGCCAGCAGCGTACAGGGAGCATCAAACACTGAAGCTTTCTTT. Looking up the rest from reference TRBV9 and TRBJ1-1 gives the full variable domain: DSGVTQTPKHLITATGQRVTLRCSPRSGDLSVYWYQQSLDQGLQFLIQYYNGEERAKGNILERFSAQQFPDLHSELNLSSLELGDSALYFCASSVQGASNTEAFFGQGTRLTVV.

This clone was seen more than once but under ten times. V gene TRBV4-1 combines with J gene TRBJ1-1, with 8 bases matching TRBD1. Germline-derived CDR1 and CDR2 are MGHRA and YSYEKL. The CDR3 extends over 16 amino acids. V shed 2 bases, J shed 5 bases, and the junction held 10 bases outside the gene matches. The CDR3 sequence is CASSQPQGAVGTEAFF. The CDR3 nucleotides read TGCGCCAGCAGCCAACCGCAGGGGGCGGTGGGAACTGAAGCTTTCTTT.

The chain has TRBV18 and TRBJ1-1; unclear D gene. The CDR3 has 15 residues. CDR1 is KGHSH and CDR2 is LQKENI in the germline V gene. V was cut by 6 bases and J by 1 base, with 15 bases left in between. The CDR3 here is CASSFRGLGNTEAFF. Here the CDR3 DNA reads TGTGCCAGCTCCTTCAGAGGGCTAGGGAACACTGAAGCTTTCTTT.

The rearrangement links TRBV2 to TRBJ1-1; TRBD1 is a possible D gene (5 bases). Per the germline V gene, CDR1 is SNHLY and CDR2 is FYNNEI. V was cut by 7 bases and J by 0 bases, with 9 bases left in between. The CDR3 consists of 13 residues. CDR3 region: CASTQGLNTEAFF. In DNA, the CDR3 is TGTGCCAGCACCCAGGGTTTGAACACTGAAGCTTTCTTT. Full variable domain (outside the CDR3, taken from reference TRBV2 and TRBJ1-1): EPEVTQTPSHQVTQMGQEVILRCVPISNHLYFYWYRQILGQKVEFLVSFYNNEISEKSEIFDDQFSVERPDGSNFTLKIRSTKLEDSAMYFCASTQGLNTEAFFGQGTRLTVV.

This chain links TRBV6-5 with TRBJ2-1; D perhaps matches TRBD1 (6 bases). Trimming removed 0 bases at V and 10 bases at J, with 13 bases between. The CDR3 totals 14 residues. The germline CDR1 and CDR2 sequences are MNHEY and SVGAGI. CDR3 residues: CASSYSYREGEQFF. In nucleotides, the CDR3 is TGTGCCAGCAGTTACTCTTACAGGGAAGGGGAGCAGTTCTTC.

CDR3 nucleotides: TGTGCCAGCAGCGTAGGAAGTCTTACGGAGACCCAGTACTTC. Translated, it gives CASSVGSLTETQYF. V is TRBV9 and J is TRBJ2-5; no firm D call. Germline-derived CDR1 and CDR2 are SGDLS and YYNGEE. CDR3 length equals 14 residues. Trimming took off 0 bases at V and 5 bases at J, with 11 bases between the two ends. Supplemented by reference TRBV9 and TRBJ2-5, the full variable domain reads DSGVTQTPKHLITATGQRVTLRCSPRSGDLSVYWYQQSLDQGLQFLIQYYNGEERAKGNILERFSAQQFPDLHSELNLSSLELGDSALYFCASSVGSLTETQYFGPGTRLLVL.

CDR3 sequence reads: CASRPGAHGEQFF. CDR3 nucleotides: TGCGCCAGCCGGCCGGGGGCCCACGGAGAGCAGTTCTTC. This rearrangement joins TRBV5-1 to TRBJ2-1; D could derive from TRBD1 or TRBD2 (6 bases each). The CDR3 totals 13 residues. V lost 7 bases and J 10 bases, leaving 18 bases between the germline ends. Germline V gives CDR1 SGHRS, CDR2 YFSETQ.

This chain connects TRBV6-5 to TRBJ1-5; D gene ambiguous. The germline CDR1 and CDR2 sequences are MNHEY and SVGAGI. CDR3 length equals 14 residues. V was cut by 0 bases and J by 9 bases, with 12 bases left in between. This chain's CDR3 is CASSYSNAGRPQHF. The CDR3 region has the DNA TGTGCCAGCAGTTACTCGAACGCAGGTCGGCCCCAGCATTTT.

In DNA, the CDR3 is TGTGCCAGCAGCTTGGCGCGGTTTCAGCCCCAGCATTTT. Protein sequence: CASSLARFQPQHF. J is TRBJ1-5 and V is TRBV5-6; D call uncertain. The CDR3 consists of 13 residues. The V and J ends lost 0 bases and 6 bases respectively, with 7 bases between them. The V gene's germline CDR1 is SGHDT and CDR2 YYEEEE.

The chain links TRBV30 to TRBJ2-7, with 7 bases fitting TRBD1. The CDR3 extends over 12 amino acids. The germline gives CDR1 GTSNPN, CDR2 SVGIG (reference sequence). V gave up 5 bases and J gave up 2 bases; unmatched junction bases: 3. CDR3 DNA sequence: TGTGCCTGGGTGACAGGGACCTACGAGCAGTACTTC. Translation: CAWVTGTYEQYF. Variable domain in full (rest from reference TRBV30 and TRBJ2-7): SQTIHQWPATLVQPVGSPLSLECTVEGTSNPNLYWYRQAAGRGLQLLFYSVGIGQISSEVPQNLSASRPQDRQFILSSKKLLLSDSGFYLCAWVTGTYEQYFGPGTRLTVT.

CDR3 amino acids: CAWRLAGRTKAFF. CDR3 DNA sequence: TGTGCCTGGAGACTTGCCGGCAGAACTAAGGCTTTCTTT. The chain employs TRBV30 and TRBJ1-1; D is ambiguous. CDR3 length: 13 residues. Trimming removed 3 bases at V and 11 bases at J, with 19 bases between. Germline lookup yields CDR1 GTSNPN and CDR2 SVGIG (reference sequence).

The rearrangement links TRBV18 to TRBJ1-1; weak D call: TRBD1 (6 bases). Trimming took 3 bases from V and 6 from J, leaving 8 bases between them. The CDR3 is 12 residues long. Germline lookup yields CDR1 KGHSH and CDR2 LQKENI. As DNA, the CDR3 is TGTGCCAGCTCACCGGACAGTCCTGAAGCTTTCTTT. It encodes CASSPDSPEAFF. The whole variable domain, remainder taken from reference TRBV18 and TRBJ1-1, is NAGVMQNPRHLVRRRGQEARLRCSPMKGHSHVYWYRQLPEEGLKFMVYLQKENIIDESGMPKERFSAEFPKEGPSILRIQQVVRGDSAAYFCASSPDSPEAFFGQGTRLTVV.

This chain links TRBV7-8 with TRBJ2-5, with D possibly TRBD2 on 5 matching bases. V was cut by 5 bases and J by 3 bases, with 10 bases left in between. The germline V gene encodes CDR1 SGHVS and CDR2 FQNEAQ. This CDR3 spans 13 amino acids. CDR3 coding DNA: TGTGCCAGCAGCAGGACTCGTGAAGAGACCCAGTACTTC. It is translated as CASSRTREETQYF.